This T cell receptor beta chain is drawn from a study of Siglec-9 on CD8 T cells in melanoma. Details on this clone: Its matching antigen is unknown.

Deletions cut 2 bases from V and 1 base from J, with 10 bases between. The germline V gene encodes CDR1 MDHEN and CDR2 SYDVKM. This CDR3 spans 15 amino acids. The assay was immunoSEQ multiplex PCR, and TCRdb's table has in-frame clones only and misses some. The table shows 30,000 to 45,000 clones, with approximately 83% occurring only once. General observations from the study: An effector memory CD8+ T-cell subset seemingly accumulating in melanoma was reportedly marked and regulated by Siglec-9.

The chain employs TRBV28 and TRBJ2-3; no firm D call. The TCR sequence derives from a human donor in good health. The sequenced material came from Siglec-9- CD8+ T cells sorted from blood. The DNA for the CDR3 is TGTGCCAGCAGTTTAGGGGTTCTTCGCACAGATACGCAGTATTTT. Encoded protein: CASSLGVLRTDTQYF. The variable domain in full, with the rest retrieved from reference TRBV28 and TRBJ2-3, is DVKVTQSSRYLVKRTGEKVFLECVQDMDHENMFWYRQDPGLGLRLIYFSYDVKMKEKGDIPEGYSVSREKKERFSLILESASTNQTSMYLCASSLGVLRTDTQYFGPGTRLTVL.